Below, 16 T cell receptor beta chains from the same sample are listed, as sequenced in a study of blood T cell repertoires in COVID-19. The table came from immunoSEQ multiplex PCR; TCRdb's copy has only in-frame clones and leaves some out. The sample includes 150,000 or so clones, around 80% of them seen just once. The sample consisted of peripheral blood. These receptors originate from a woman older than 75 with acute or convalescent COVID-19.

The rearrangement joins TRBV18 to TRBJ2-6; 7 bases line up with TRBD1. Germline V gives CDR1 KGHSH, CDR2 LQKENI. V shed 4 bases and J 6 bases; nucleotides not matched to a gene: 6. The CDR3 covers 15 residues. The CDR3 sequence is CASSQTGFPANVLTF. CDR3 DNA sequence: TGTGCCAGCTCACAGACAGGGTTTCCGGCCAACGTCCTGACTTTC.

The CDR3 is CASSRMTGGRTEAFF. The DNA of the CDR3 is TGTGCCAGCAGCCGGATGACAGGGGGAAGAACTGAAGCTTTCTTT. The rearrangement links TRBV14 to TRBJ1-1; TRBD1 aligns across 9 bases. Losses at the gene ends were 4 bases for V and 5 bases for J; bases not matched to a gene: 8. The germline V gene encodes CDR1 SGHDN and CDR2 FVKESK. CDR3 length equals 15 residues.

CDR3 in amino acids: CAWSVREGLGYTF. The CDR3 nucleotides read TGTGCCTGGAGTGTTCGCGAGGGCCTTGGCTACACCTTC. The V and J genes are TRBV30 and TRBJ1-2; no definite D call. The V gene lost 0 bases and the J gene lost 7 bases, with 12 bases spanning the gap. Germline loops: CDR1 GTSNPN, CDR2 SVGIG (reference sequence). This CDR3 is 13 amino acids long.

The V call is TRBV3-1 (or the pseudogene TRBV3-2), the J call TRBJ1-3; weak D call: TRBD1 (6 bases). V dropped 1 base and J dropped 2 bases, with 6 bases sitting between them. Germline V gene lookup returns CDR1 LGHDT and CDR2 YNNKEL (reference sequence). The CDR3 loop spans 14 amino acids. The DNA for the CDR3 is TGTGCCAGCAGCCAAGGGACAGCTGGAAACACCATATATTTT. It is translated as CASSQGTAGNTIYF.

The V call is TRBV19, the J call TRBJ2-4, with TRBD1 identical over 7 bases. The CDR3 runs 14 residues. Germline V gene lookup returns CDR1 LNHDA and CDR2 SQIVND (reference sequence). V was pared by 8 bases and J by 7 bases, with 11 bases of the junction left unmatched. The CDR3 protein is CASQSRGRENIQYF. The DNA of the CDR3 is TGTGCCAGTCAATCAAGGGGGCGCGAGAACATTCAGTACTTC.

This clone was counted a single time. The chain carries TRBV18 and TRBJ1-1; possible D gene TRBD1, 5 bases. V gave up 3 bases and J gave up 3 bases, with 8 bases separating them. Per germline, CDR1 KGHSH and CDR2 LQKENI. The CDR3 contains 13 residues. The CDR3 DNA reads as TGTGCCAGCTCACCCTGGGGGGACACTGAAGCTTTCTTT. Protein: CASSPWGDTEAFF.

The CDR3 is CASSPGGAIYGYTF. The DNA for the CDR3 is TGTGCCAGCAGCCCAGGGGGCGCGATCTATGGCTACACCTTC. The chain has TRBV3-1 (or the pseudogene TRBV3-2) and TRBJ1-2; TRBD1 matches 8 bases. This CDR3 has 14 residues. V was pared by 4 bases and J by 4 bases, with 5 bases of the junction left unmatched. Germline CDR1 LGHDT, CDR2 YNNKEL (reference sequence).

The chain has TRBV15 and TRBJ1-4; unclear D gene. Germline V lookup: CDR1 LNHNV, CDR2 YYDKDF (reference sequence). Deletions cut 4 bases from V and 8 bases from J, with 17 bases between. The CDR3 length is 15 residues. This CDR3 reads CATSIGSGSTEKLFF. The CDR3, as DNA: TGTGCCACCAGCATCGGTTCAGGTTCCACGGAAAAACTGTTTTTT.

The V call is TRBV29-1, the J call TRBJ2-7, with 7 bases matching TRBD2. The CDR3 extends over 12 amino acids. Unmatched junction bases numbered 4, after V lost 7 bases and J lost 1 base. Per the germline V gene, CDR1 is SQVTM and CDR2 is ANQGSEA. CDR3 region: CSAGDYSYEQYF. In DNA, the CDR3 is TGCAGCGCTGGGGACTATTCCTACGAGCAGTACTTC.

This clone showed up just a few times. CDR3 sequence reads: CASSYNFGGPDYGYTF. The CDR3 region has the DNA TGTGCCAGCAGTTATAATTTCGGGGGGCCGGACTATGGCTACACCTTC. The rearrangement uses TRBV6-2 or TRBV6-3 and TRBJ1-2, with D possibly matching TRBD1 (6 bases). The germline CDR1 and CDR2 sequences are MNHEY and SVGEGT. The CDR3 covers 16 residues. The ends were cut back, 3 bases at V and 3 bases at J, with 17 bases in the middle.

This chain connects TRBV7-2 to TRBJ1-5, with D maybe TRBD1 (5 bases). Per germline, CDR1 SGHTA and CDR2 FQGNSA. This CDR3 comprises 15 residues. The V end lost 1 base, the J end lost 6 bases, and 13 bases lay between the germline ends. As DNA, the CDR3 is TGTGCCAGCAGCTTAGAGACAGCAAACCTTCAGCCCCAGCATTTT. It translates to CASSLETANLQPQHF.

The genes are TRBV19 and TRBJ2-7; D perhaps matches TRBD2 (6 bases). CDR1 LNHDA and CDR2 SQIVND come from the germline V gene (reference sequence). This CDR3 has 16 amino acids. V was cut by 4 bases and J by 3 bases, with 19 bases left in between. The CDR3 bases are TGTGCCAGTAGTAATCGACTAGGCGGCGGAAGCTACGAGCAGTACTTC. Amino acid sequence: CASSNRLGGGSYEQYF.

The gene calls are TRBV7-2 and TRBJ2-1; TRBD2 matches 7 bases. This CDR3 region has 16 residues. Germline lookup yields CDR1 SGHTA and CDR2 FQGNSA. J was trimmed by 7 bases and V by 2 bases; bases with no gene match: 11. For the CDR3, the DNA is TGTGCCAGCAGCTTATTTTTCGCGGGAGTGGAGAATGAGCAGTTCTTC. Translated: CASSLFFAGVENEQFF.

This chain connects TRBV7-2 to TRBJ2-7; 14 nucleotides match TRBD2. The CDR3 sequence is 18 residues long. After removal of 0 bases from V and 0 bases from J, the junction contained 4 bases not matched to a gene. Germline values: CDR1 SGHTA, CDR2 FQGNSA. CDR3 in amino acids: CASSLALGLAGASYEQYF. DNA for the CDR3: TGTGCCAGCAGCTTAGCCCTGGGACTAGCGGGGGCCTCCTACGAGCAGTACTTC.

V and J are TRBV4-1 and TRBJ2-1; D unresolved. V lost 0 bases, J lost 6 bases, and 18 bases lay in between. The V gene's germline CDR1 is MGHRA and CDR2 YSYEKL. The CDR3 has 17 amino acids. As DNA, the CDR3 is TGCGCCAGCAGCCAAGATCAAGGAGCAACCCCCGTCAATGAGCAGTTCTTC. Protein sequence: CASSQDQGATPVNEQFF.

The rearrangement links TRBV11-2 to TRBJ2-1, with D possibly matching TRBD1 (5 bases). CDR1 is SGHAT and CDR2 is FQNNGV in the germline V gene. The CDR3 consists of 12 residues. The ends were cut back, 4 bases at V and 9 bases at J, with 10 bases in the middle. The CDR3 sequence: CASSSHRSEQFF. Here the CDR3 DNA reads TGTGCCAGCAGCTCACACAGGAGTGAGCAGTTCTTC.